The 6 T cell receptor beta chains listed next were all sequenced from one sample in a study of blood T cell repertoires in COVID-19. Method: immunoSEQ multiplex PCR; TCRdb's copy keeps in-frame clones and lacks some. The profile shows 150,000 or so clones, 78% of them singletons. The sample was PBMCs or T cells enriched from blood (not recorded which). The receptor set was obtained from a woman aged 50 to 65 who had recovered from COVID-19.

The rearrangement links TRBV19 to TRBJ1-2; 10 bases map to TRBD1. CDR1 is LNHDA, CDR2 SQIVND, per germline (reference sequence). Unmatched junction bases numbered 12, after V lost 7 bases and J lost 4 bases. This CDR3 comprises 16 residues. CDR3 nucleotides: TGTGCCAGTACCATCTCGGGGACAGGGGTCTTCTATGGCTACACCTTC. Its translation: CASTISGTGVFYGYTF.

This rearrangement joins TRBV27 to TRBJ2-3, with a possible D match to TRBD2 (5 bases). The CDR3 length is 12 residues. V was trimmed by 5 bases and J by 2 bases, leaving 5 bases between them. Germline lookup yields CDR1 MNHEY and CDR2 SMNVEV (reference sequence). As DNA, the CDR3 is TGTGCCAGCAGTCGGGACACAGATACGCAGTATTTT. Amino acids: CASSRDTDTQYF.

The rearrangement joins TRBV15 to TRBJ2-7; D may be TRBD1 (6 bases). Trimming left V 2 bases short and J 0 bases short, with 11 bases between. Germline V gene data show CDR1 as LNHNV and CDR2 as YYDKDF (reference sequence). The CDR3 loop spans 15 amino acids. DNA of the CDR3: TGTGCCACCAGCAGAAAAGGGGGTCCCTCCTACGAGCAGTACTTC. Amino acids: CATSRKGGPSYEQYF.

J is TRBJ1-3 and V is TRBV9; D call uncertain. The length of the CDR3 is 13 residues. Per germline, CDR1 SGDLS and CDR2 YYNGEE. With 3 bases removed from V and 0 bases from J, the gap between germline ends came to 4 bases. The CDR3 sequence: CASSGSSGNTIYF. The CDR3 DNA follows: TGTGCCAGCAGCGGGAGCTCTGGAAACACCATATATTTT.

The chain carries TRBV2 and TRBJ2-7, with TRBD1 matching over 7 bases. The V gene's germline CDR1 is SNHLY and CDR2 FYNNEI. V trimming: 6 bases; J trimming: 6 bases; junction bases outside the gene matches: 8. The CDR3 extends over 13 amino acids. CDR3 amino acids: CASRSEGGAEQYF. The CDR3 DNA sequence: TGTGCCAGCAGGTCAGAAGGGGGCGCCGAGCAGTACTTC.

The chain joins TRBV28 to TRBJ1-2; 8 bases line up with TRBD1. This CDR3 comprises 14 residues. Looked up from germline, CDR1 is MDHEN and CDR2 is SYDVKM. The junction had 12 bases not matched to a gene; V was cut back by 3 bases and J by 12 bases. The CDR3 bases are TGTGCCAGCAGTTTCCGGGCAGGGGGCCTGGCTAACACCTTC. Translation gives CASSFRAGGLANTF.